This entry lists 2 T cell receptor beta chains sequenced from one sample in a study of T cell responses to AZD1222 COVID-19 vaccine. Measured with immunoSEQ multiplex PCR; TCRdb has only the in-frame clones, and not every one. The data show around 180,000 clones, about 86% seen once. The sequencing used peripheral blood, collected on day 0 of AZD1222 vaccination. Source of these receptors: an adult in good health.

This clone was counted a few times. This CDR3 is CASSFGTGSYEQYF. Here the CDR3 DNA reads TGTGCCAGCAGCTTCGGGACAGGGTCCTACGAGCAGTACTTC. The chain is built from TRBV7-6 and TRBJ2-7, with 9 bases lining up with TRBD1. V shed 3 bases and J 1 base; nucleotides not matched to a gene: 1. CDR3 length equals 14 residues. Germline CDR1 and CDR2: SGHVS and FNYEAQ.

The genes are TRBV5-1 and TRBJ2-3; 9 bases align to TRBD2. The CDR3 loop spans 14 amino acids. CDR1 SGHRS and CDR2 YFSETQ come from the germline V gene. Trimming took 3 bases from V and 2 from J; bases not matched to a gene: 1. For the CDR3, the DNA is TGCGCCAGCAGCTGGACTAGCGTCACAGATACGCAGTATTTT. It translates to CASSWTSVTDTQYF.